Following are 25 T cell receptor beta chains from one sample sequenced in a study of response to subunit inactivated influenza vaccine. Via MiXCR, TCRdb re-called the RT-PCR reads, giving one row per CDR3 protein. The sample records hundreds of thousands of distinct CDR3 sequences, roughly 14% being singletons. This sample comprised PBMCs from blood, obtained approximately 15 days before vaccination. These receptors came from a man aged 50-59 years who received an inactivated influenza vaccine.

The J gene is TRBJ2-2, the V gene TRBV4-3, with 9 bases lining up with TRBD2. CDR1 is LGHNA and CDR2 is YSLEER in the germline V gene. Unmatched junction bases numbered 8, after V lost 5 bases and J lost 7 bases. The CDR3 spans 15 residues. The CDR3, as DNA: TGCGCCAGCAGCTCAGTAGCGGGAGTAATCGGGGAGCTGTTTTTT. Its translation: CASSSVAGVIGELFF.

CDR3 sequence (DNA): TGTGCCAGCAGTCTTTGGACTAGCGGGAGTTCCAATGAGCAGTTCTTC. Translating gives CASSLWTSGSSNEQFF. The V and J genes are TRBV28 and TRBJ2-1; 13 bases fit TRBD2. Germline assignment: CDR1 MDHEN and CDR2 SYDVKM. The CDR3 totals 16 residues. V shed 5 bases, J shed 6 bases, and the junction held 7 bases outside the gene matches.

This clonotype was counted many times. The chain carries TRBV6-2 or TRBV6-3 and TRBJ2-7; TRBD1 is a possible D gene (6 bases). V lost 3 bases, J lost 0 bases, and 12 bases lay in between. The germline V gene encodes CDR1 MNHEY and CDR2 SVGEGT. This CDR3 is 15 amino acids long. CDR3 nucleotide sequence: TGTGCCAGCAGTTATAGCTGGGACAACTCCTACGAGCAGTACTTC. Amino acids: CASSYSWDNSYEQYF.

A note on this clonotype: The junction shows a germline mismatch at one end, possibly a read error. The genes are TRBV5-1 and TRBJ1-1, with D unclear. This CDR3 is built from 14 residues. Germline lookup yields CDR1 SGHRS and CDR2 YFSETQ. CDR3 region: CASSKLSVKTEAFF. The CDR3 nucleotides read TGCGCCAGCAGCAAGCTCTCGGTGAAAACTGAAGCTTTCTTT.

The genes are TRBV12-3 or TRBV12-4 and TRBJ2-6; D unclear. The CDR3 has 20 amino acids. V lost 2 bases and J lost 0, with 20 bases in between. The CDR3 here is CASSLYPPLMGNSGANVLTF. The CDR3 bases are TGTGCCAGCAGTTTATATCCCCCCCTGATGGGAAACTCTGGGGCCAACGTCCTGACTTTC.

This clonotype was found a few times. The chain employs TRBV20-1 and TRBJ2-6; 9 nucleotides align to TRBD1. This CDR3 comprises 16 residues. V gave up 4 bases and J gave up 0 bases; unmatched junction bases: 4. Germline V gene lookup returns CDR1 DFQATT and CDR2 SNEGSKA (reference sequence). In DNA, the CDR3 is TGCAGTGCTACGGGACAGGGAAACTCTGGGGCCAACGTCCTGACTTTC. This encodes CSATGQGNSGANVLTF.

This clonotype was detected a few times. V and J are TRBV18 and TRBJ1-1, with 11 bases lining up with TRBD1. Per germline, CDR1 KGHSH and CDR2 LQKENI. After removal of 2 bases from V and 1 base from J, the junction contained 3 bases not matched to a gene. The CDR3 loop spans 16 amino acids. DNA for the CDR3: TGTGCCAGCTCACCAGCGGACAGGGGGCCGAACACTGAAGCTTTCTTT. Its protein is CASSPADRGPNTEAFF.

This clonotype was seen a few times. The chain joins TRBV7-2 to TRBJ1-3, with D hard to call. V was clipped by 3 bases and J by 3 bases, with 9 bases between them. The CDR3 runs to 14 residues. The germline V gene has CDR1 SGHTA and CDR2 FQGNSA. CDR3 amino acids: CASSFSNLGNTIYF. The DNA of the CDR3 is TGTGCCAGCAGCTTCAGCAATCTTGGAAACACCATATATTTT.

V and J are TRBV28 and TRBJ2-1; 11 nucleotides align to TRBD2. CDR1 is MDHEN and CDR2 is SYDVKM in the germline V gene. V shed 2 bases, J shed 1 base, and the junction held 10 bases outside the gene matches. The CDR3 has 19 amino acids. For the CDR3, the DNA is TGTGCCAGCAGTTTAGGGACGGTTAGCGGGGGGGGGTCCTACAATGAGCAGTTCTTC. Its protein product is CASSLGTVSGGGSYNEQFF.

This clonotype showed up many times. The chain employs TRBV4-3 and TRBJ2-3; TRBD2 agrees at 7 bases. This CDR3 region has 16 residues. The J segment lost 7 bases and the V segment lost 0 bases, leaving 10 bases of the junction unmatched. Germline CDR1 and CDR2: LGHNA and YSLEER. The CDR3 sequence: CASSQDRGGSLNTQYF. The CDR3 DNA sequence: TGCGCCAGCAGCCAAGATCGTGGCGGGAGTTTGAATACGCAGTATTTT.

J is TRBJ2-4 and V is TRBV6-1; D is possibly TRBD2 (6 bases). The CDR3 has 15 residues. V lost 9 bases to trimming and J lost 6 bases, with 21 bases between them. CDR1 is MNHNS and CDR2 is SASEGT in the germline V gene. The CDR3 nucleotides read TGTGCCAGTGGGGAGGACCCTACGGTGGGAAACATTCAGTACTTC. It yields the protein CASGEDPTVGNIQYF.

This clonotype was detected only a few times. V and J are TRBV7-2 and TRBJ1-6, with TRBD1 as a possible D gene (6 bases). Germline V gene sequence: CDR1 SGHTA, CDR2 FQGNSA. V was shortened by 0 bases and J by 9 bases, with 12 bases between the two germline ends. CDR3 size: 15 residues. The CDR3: CASSLAPGQGSPLHF. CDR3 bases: TGTGCCAGCAGCTTAGCCCCGGGACAAGGTTCACCCCTCCACTTT.

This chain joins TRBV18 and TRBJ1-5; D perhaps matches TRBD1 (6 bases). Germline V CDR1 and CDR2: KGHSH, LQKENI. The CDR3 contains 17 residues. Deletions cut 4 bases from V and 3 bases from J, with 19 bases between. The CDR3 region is CASSLRTALIPNQPQHF. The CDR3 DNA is TGTGCCAGCTCACTGAGGACAGCCCTAATCCCCAATCAGCCCCAGCATTTT.

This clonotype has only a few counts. CDR3 sequence reads: CASSPKRDEKLFF. In DNA, the CDR3 is TGTGCCAGCTCACCAAAACGGGATGAAAAACTGTTTTTT. The J gene is TRBJ1-4, the V gene TRBV18; no clear D. Germline assignment: CDR1 KGHSH and CDR2 LQKENI. CDR3 size: 13 residues. The V end lost 2 bases, the J end lost 6 bases, and 7 bases lay between the germline ends.

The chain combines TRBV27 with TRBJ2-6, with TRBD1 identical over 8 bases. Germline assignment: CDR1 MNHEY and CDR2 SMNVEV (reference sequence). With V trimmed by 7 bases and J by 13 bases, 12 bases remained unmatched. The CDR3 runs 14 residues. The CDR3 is CASTRPATGEVLTF. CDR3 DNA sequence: TGTGCCAGCACCCGACCCGCGACAGGGGAGGTCCTGACTTTC.

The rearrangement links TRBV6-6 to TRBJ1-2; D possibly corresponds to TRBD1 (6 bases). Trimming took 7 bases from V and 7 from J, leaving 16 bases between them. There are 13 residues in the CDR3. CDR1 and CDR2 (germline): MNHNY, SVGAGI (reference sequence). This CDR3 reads CASTIRGGGGYTF. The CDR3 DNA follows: TGTGCCAGCACTATAAGGGGGGGCGGTGGCTACACCTTC.

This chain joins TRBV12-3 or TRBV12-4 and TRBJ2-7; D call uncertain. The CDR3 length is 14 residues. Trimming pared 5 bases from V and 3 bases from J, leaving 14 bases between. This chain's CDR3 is CASSPAGYGYEQYF. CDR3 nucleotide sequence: TGTGCCAGCAGTCCCGCTGGGTACGGCTACGAGCAGTACTTC.

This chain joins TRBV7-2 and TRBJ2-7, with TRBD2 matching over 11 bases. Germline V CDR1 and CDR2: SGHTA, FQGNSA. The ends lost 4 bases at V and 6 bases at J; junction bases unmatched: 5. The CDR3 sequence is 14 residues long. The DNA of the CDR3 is TGTGCCAGCAGCTACCCCGGGACTAGCGGCGAGCAGTACTTC. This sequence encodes CASSYPGTSGEQYF. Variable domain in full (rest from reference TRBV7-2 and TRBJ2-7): GAGVSQSPSNKVTEKGKDVELRCDPISGHTALYWYRQSLGQGLEFLIYFQGNSAPDKSGLPSDRFSAERTGGSVSTLTIQRTQQEDSAVYLCASSYPGTSGEQYFGPGTRLTVT.

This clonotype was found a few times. The CDR3 protein is CASKNVGSPLHF. The CDR3 nucleotides are TGTGCCAGCAAGAACGTCGGTTCACCCCTCCACTTT. The V gene is TRBV28, the J gene TRBJ1-6; D is undetermined. This CDR3 has 12 amino acids. V was cut by 7 bases and J by 9 bases, with 10 bases left in between. Looked up from germline, CDR1 is MDHEN and CDR2 is SYDVKM.

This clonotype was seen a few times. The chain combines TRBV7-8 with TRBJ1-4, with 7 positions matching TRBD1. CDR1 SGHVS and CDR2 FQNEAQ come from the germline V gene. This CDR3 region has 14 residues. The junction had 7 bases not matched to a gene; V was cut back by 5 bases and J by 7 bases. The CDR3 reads CASSETGRGEKLFF. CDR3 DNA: TGTGCCAGCAGCGAGACAGGGAGGGGTGAAAAACTGTTTTTT.

The CDR3 DNA follows: TGCAGTGCTAGCCAGGGGAGCGGGGGGACAGATACGCAGTATTTT. Encoded protein: CSASQGSGGTDTQYF. The V call is TRBV20-1, the J call TRBJ2-3; 9 nucleotides match TRBD2. The V segment lost 3 bases and the J segment 3 bases; nucleotides outside the gene matches: 7. The CDR3 consists of 15 residues. Germline V gene data show CDR1 as DFQATT and CDR2 as SNEGSKA (reference sequence).

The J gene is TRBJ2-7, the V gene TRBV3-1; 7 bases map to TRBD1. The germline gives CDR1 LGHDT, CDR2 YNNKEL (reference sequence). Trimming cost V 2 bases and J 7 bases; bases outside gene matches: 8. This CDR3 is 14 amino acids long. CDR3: CASSQLDRPGEQYF. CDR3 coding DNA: TGTGCCAGCAGCCAACTGGACAGGCCCGGGGAGCAGTACTTC.

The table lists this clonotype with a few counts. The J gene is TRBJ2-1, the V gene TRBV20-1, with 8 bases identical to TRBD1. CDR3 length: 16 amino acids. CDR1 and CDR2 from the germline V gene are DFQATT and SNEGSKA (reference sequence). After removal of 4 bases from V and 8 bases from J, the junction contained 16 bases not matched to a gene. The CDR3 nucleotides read TGCAGTGCTACCCCGTGGACAGGGCAATCCCACGATGAGCAGTTCTTC. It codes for CSATPWTGQSHDEQFF.

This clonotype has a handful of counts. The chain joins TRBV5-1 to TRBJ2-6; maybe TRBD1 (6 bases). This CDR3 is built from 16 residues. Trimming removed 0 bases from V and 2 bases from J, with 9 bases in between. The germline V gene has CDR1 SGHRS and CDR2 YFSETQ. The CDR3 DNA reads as TGCGCCAGCAGCTTGGATTGGGGGCCTGGGGCCAACGTCCTGACTTTC. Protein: CASSLDWGPGANVLTF. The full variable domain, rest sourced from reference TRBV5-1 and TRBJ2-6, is KAGVTQTPRYLIKTRGQQVTLSCSPISGHRSVSWYQQTPGQGLQFLFEYFSETQRNKGNFPGRFSGRQFSNSRSEMNVSTLELGDSALYLCASSLDWGPGANVLTFGAGSRLTVL.

The CDR3 loop is CASNAIGGGHLRSSGANVLTF. The CDR3 bases are TGCGCCAGCAACGCAATTGGGGGAGGACACCTTAGGAGCTCTGGGGCCAACGTCCTGACTTTC. The V call is TRBV23-1, the J call TRBJ2-6; a possible D gene is TRBD2 (6 bases). TRBV23-1 is marked as an open reading frame, function uncertain. CDR3 length equals 21 residues. Trimming cost V 7 bases and J 0 bases, with 28 bases left between them.